This T cell receptor beta chain was found in a study of T-cell memory formation after mild COVID-19. Study context: Largely donor-specific sequence clusters came from a couple of donors. Findings and caveats of the study: From day 15 to 85, contracting clones were balanced between CD4 and CD8, whereas later expanders leaned toward CD4+.

As concerns this clonotype: Antigen specificity is unknown.

Employing constant-segment primers, 5'RACE generated TCR alpha and TCR beta cDNA libraries bearing sample barcodes and UMIs. MiXCR, applied by TCRdb to the 5' RACE reads, yields one record per CDR3 protein. The sample comprises fewer than 650,000 distinct CDR3 sequences, around 15% of which are singletons, and around 7.8% rests with the top ten. This sequence originates from an adult woman who had mild COVID-19 (a few samples of this study predate the infection). Cell type and time point are not known. Material: PBMCs or a T cell subset sorted from them (not recorded which).

DNA of the CDR3: TGTGCCAGCAGTGAAGTGCCGGGGTCCTACGAGCAGTACTTC. Protein: CASSEVPGSYEQYF. J is TRBJ2-7 and V is TRBV2; perhaps TRBD2 as D (5 bases). V was shortened by 1 base and J by 1 base, with 8 bases between the two germline ends. The germline gives CDR1 SNHLY, CDR2 FYNNEI. This CDR3 spans 14 amino acids.